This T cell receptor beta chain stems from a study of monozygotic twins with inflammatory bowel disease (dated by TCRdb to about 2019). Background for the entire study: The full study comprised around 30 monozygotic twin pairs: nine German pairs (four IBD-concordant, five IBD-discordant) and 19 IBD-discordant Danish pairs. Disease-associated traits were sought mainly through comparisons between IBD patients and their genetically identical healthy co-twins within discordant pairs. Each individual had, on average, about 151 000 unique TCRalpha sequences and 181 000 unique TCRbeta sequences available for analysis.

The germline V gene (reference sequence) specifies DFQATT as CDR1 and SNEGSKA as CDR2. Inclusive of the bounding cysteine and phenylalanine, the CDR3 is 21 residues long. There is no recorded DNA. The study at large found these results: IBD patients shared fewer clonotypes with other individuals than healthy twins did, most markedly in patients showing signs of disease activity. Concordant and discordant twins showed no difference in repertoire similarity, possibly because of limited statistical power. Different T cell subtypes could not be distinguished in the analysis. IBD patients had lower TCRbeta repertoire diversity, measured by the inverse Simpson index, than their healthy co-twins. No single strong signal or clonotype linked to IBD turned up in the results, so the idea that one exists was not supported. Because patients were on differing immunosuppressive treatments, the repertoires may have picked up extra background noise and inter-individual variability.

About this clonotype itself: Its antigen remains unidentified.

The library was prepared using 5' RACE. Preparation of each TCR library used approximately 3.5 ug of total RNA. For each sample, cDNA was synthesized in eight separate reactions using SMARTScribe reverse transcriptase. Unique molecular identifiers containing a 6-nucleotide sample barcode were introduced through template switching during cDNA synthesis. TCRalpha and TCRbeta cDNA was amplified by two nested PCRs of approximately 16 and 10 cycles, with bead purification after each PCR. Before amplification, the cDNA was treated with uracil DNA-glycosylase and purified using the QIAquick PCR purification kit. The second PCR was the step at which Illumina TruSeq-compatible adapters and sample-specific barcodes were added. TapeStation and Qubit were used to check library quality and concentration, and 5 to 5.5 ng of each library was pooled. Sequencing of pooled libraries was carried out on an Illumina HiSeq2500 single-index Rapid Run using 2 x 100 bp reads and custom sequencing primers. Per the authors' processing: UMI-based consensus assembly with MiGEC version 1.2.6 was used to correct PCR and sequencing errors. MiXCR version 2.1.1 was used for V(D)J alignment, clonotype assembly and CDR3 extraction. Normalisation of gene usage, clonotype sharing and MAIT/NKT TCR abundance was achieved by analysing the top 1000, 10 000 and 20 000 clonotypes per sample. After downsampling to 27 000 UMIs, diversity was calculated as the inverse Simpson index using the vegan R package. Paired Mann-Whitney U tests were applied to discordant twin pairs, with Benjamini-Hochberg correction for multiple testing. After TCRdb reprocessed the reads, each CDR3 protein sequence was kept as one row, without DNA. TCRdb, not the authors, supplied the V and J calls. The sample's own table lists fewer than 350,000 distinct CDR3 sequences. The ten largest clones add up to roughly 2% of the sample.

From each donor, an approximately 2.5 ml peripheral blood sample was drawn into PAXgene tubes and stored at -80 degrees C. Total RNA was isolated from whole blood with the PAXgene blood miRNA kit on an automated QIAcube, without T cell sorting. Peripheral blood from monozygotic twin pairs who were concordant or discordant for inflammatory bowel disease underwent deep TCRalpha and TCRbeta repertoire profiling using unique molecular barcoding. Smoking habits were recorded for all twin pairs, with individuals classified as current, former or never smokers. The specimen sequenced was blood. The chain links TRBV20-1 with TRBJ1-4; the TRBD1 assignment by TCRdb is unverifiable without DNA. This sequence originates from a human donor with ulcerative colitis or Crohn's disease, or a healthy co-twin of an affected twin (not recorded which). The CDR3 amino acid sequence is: CSARVGLGQGVSWVENEKLFF.